Listed here are 4 T cell receptor beta chains from one sample, sequenced in a study of cytomegalovirus exposure and HLA in healthy donors. Both 60 Vbeta primers and 13 Jbeta primers went into the PCR. Using immunoSEQ multiplex PCR, the repertoire was profiled, and TCRdb retains in-frame clones only, with some absent. The top ten clones hold roughly 2.1% of a sample with approximately 190,000 clones, roughly four fifths of them seen once. Sequenced: PBMCs. The receptors shown here come from a woman between 25 and 40 years old in good health and CMV-seropositive.

The V and J genes are TRBV7-3 and TRBJ1-2; D not certain. V lost 1 base and J lost 9, with 12 bases in between. CDR3 length: 13 amino acids. CDR1 and CDR2 (germline): SGHTA, FQGTGA. CDR3 residues: CASSLNVGERYTF. CDR3 coding DNA: TGTGCCAGCAGCTTAAACGTTGGGGAGCGCTACACCTTC.

This clone turned up a few times. The chain joins TRBV28 to TRBJ1-6; 7 positions agree with TRBD1. Germline values: CDR1 MDHEN, CDR2 SYDVKM. This CDR3 comprises 17 residues. After removal of 8 bases from V and 0 bases from J, the junction contained 10 bases not matched to a gene. CDR3 amino acids: CASEQTGILSYNSPLHF. CDR3 nucleotide sequence: TGTGCCAGCGAACAGACAGGGATCCTCTCCTATAATTCACCCCTCCACTTT. The full variable domain, with the rest looked up from reference TRBV28 and TRBJ1-6, is DVKVTQSSRYLVKRTGEKVFLECVQDMDHENMFWYRQDPGLGLRLIYFSYDVKMKEKGDIPEGYSVSREKKERFSLILESASTNQTSMYLCASEQTGILSYNSPLHFGNGTRLTVT.

V is TRBV6-1 and J is TRBJ1-5; D is perhaps TRBD1 (6 bases). Trimming cost V 5 bases and J 7 bases, with 12 bases left between them. The CDR3 has 13 residues. Per germline, CDR1 MNHNS and CDR2 SASEGT. CDR3 coding DNA: TGTGCCAGCAGTTCTACAGGGTTCCAGCCCCAGCATTTT. It translates to CASSSTGFQPQHF.

The V and J genes are TRBV29-1 and TRBJ1-1; TRBD1 is a possible D gene (6 bases). The CDR3 is made up of 14 amino acids. Trimming took 7 bases from V and 9 from J, leaving 24 bases between them. Germline values: CDR1 SQVTM, CDR2 ANQGSEA. CDR3 nucleotides: TGCAGCGCAGCGGACAGAAATAACCTTGGCAAAGCTTTCTTT. It codes for CSAADRNNLGKAFF.